These 29 T cell receptor beta chains were all obtained from the same sample, sequenced in a study of beta chain features in type 1 diabetes. Study-level results: When Type 1 diabetes patients were examined, their TCRB CDR3s proved moderately but significantly shorter in all four CD4+ subsets.

The investigators reverse transcribed all of the isolated RNA, so they sequenced expressed TCRB transcripts. Sequencing used immunoSEQ multiplex PCR; TCRdb keeps in-frame clones, though not all of them. The repertoire holds under 300,000 clones, with about 20% as singletons. Their target antigens are unknown. The sequenced sample was naive CD4+ T cells from blood. These TCRs come from a middle-aged woman with type 1 diabetes.

In this sample, this clone turned up a few times. V is TRBV29-1 and J is TRBJ1-2; TRBD1 matches 7 bases. The V gene end was trimmed by 0 bases and the J gene end by 5 bases; junction bases not matched to a gene: 3. CDR1 SQVTM and CDR2 ANQGSEA come from the germline V gene. This CDR3 is 13 amino acids long. In DNA, the CDR3 is TGCAGCGTTGAAGACCAGACAGGGTATGGCTACACCTTC. This encodes CSVEDQTGYGYTF.

CDR3 in amino acids: CASIQTNTEAFF. The CDR3 nucleotides read TGTGCCAGCATCCAGACAAACACTGAAGCTTTCTTT. The chain has TRBV28 and TRBJ1-1; no firm D call. Germline CDR1 and CDR2: MDHEN and SYDVKM. Trimming pared 7 bases from V and 2 bases from J, leaving 8 bases between. The CDR3 sequence is 12 residues long.

The chain recombines TRBV18 with TRBJ2-1; TRBD1 is a possible D gene (6 bases). The CDR3 runs to 16 residues. CDR1 and CDR2 (germline): KGHSH, LQKENI. V dropped 2 bases and J dropped 0 bases, with 11 bases sitting between them. The CDR3: CASSPLGAGSYNEQFF. As DNA, the CDR3 is TGTGCCAGCTCACCATTGGGGGCCGGCTCCTACAATGAGCAGTTCTTC.

V is TRBV9 and J is TRBJ2-3; 9 bases map to TRBD2. This CDR3 spans 16 amino acids. V shed 0 bases, J shed 4 bases, and the junction held 6 bases outside the gene matches. Germline CDR1 reads SGDLS; CDR2 reads YYNGEE. CDR3 coding DNA: TGTGCCAGCAGCGTAGAAAGCGGGAGGTTGGCAGATACGCAGTATTTT. This sequence encodes CASSVESGRLADTQYF.

This clone occurred a few times. The chain employs TRBV11-2 and TRBJ2-7; 8 bases align to TRBD1. The germline V gene encodes CDR1 SGHAT and CDR2 FQNNGV. V gave up 7 bases and J gave up 0 bases; unmatched junction bases: 5. This CDR3 is built from 14 residues. CDR3 amino acids: CASKRTGSSYEQYF. Written as DNA, the CDR3 is TGTGCCAGCAAACGGACAGGGAGCTCCTACGAGCAGTACTTC.

Regarding this clone: One junction end does not reproduce the germline sequence, and a read error may be involved. The rearrangement joins TRBV20-1 to TRBJ1-2, with 7 bases aligning to TRBD1. Germline CDR1 and CDR2: DFQATT and SNEGSKA (reference sequence). CDR3 size: 10 residues. For the CDR3, the DNA is TGCAGTCCCTACGGGAGGGGGCACGCCTTC. Protein: CSPYGRGHAF.

The chain couples TRBV28 to TRBJ2-4; 7 bases map to TRBD2. The CDR3 sequence is 14 residues long. Trimming cost V 5 bases and J 2 bases; bases outside gene matches: 3. The germline V gene has CDR1 MDHEN and CDR2 SYDVKM. The CDR3 DNA reads as TGTGCCAGCAGTCCCGGGGGGTCCAAAAACATTCAGTACTTC. It yields the protein CASSPGGSKNIQYF.

This clone occurred a few times. The chain carries TRBV7-2 and TRBJ1-1; no clear D. The germline V gene encodes CDR1 SGHTA and CDR2 FQGNSA. The CDR3 is made up of 11 amino acids. V was shortened by 3 bases and J by 7 bases, with 6 bases between the two germline ends. The CDR3 is CASSLSYEAFF. The CDR3 nucleotides are TGTGCCAGCAGCTTGAGTTATGAAGCTTTCTTT.

V and J are TRBV5-1 and TRBJ2-1; TRBD1 aligns across 9 bases. The CDR3 loop spans 15 amino acids. V lost 3 bases, J lost 4 bases, and 5 bases stayed unmatched. In germline, CDR1 is SGHRS, CDR2 YFSETQ. This chain's CDR3 is CASSWSGTGYNEQFF. CDR3 coding DNA: TGCGCCAGCAGCTGGAGCGGGACAGGGTACAATGAGCAGTTCTTC.

This clone has only a few counts. The chain has TRBV10-3 and TRBJ2-5; 7 bases match TRBD1. Per the germline V gene, CDR1 is ENHRY and CDR2 is SYGVKD. With 3 bases clipped from V and 5 bases from J, the junction kept 3 bases outside the gene matches. The CDR3 consists of 13 residues. In nucleotides, the CDR3 is TGTGCCATCAGTGACGACAGGGCTGAGACCCAGTACTTC. Its translation is CAISDDRAETQYF.

The rearrangement joins TRBV7-2 to TRBJ2-1; 9 positions match TRBD2. Germline-derived CDR1 and CDR2 are SGHTA and FQGNSA. The length of the CDR3 is 14 residues. V lost 3 bases to trimming and J lost 7 bases; unmatched junction nucleotides: 4. The CDR3 sequence is CASSFSGRGNEQFF. CDR3 sequence (DNA): TGTGCCAGCAGCTTTAGCGGGAGAGGGAATGAGCAGTTCTTC.

The chain has TRBV9 and TRBJ2-5, with 9 positions matching TRBD2. The CDR3 has 17 residues. Germline loops: CDR1 SGDLS, CDR2 YYNGEE. The junction had 10 bases not matched to a gene; V was cut back by 0 bases and J by 4 bases. The CDR3 reads CASSVESSGNLGETQYF. The CDR3 DNA is TGTGCCAGCAGCGTAGAGTCTAGCGGGAATTTGGGAGAGACCCAGTACTTC.

This chain uses TRBV15 with TRBJ2-6, with TRBD2 as a possible D gene (5 bases). V was pared by 0 bases and J by 0 bases, with 9 bases between. The CDR3 runs 17 residues. Looked up from germline, CDR1 is LNHNV and CDR2 is YYDKDF (reference sequence). The CDR3 DNA reads as TGTGCCACCAGCAGAGAGACGGGATTCTCTGGGGCCAACGTCCTGACTTTC. It translates to CATSRETGFSGANVLTF.

This clone was seen only a few times. This rearrangement joins TRBV29-1 to TRBJ2-7; 9 bases map to TRBD1. The J segment lost 2 bases and the V segment lost 4 bases, leaving 9 bases of the junction unmatched. This CDR3 is built from 15 residues. CDR1 and CDR2 from the germline V gene are SQVTM and ANQGSEA. CDR3 loop: CSVVNRQGGPYEQYF. DNA of the CDR3: TGCAGCGTTGTAAATCGACAGGGGGGACCCTACGAGCAGTACTTC.

The chain employs TRBV28 and TRBJ2-5, with TRBD1 matching 7 bases. The CDR3 runs 14 residues. In germline, CDR1 is MDHEN, CDR2 SYDVKM. V lost 8 bases to trimming and J lost 2 bases; unmatched junction nucleotides: 8. This CDR3 is CASGSTGRQETQYF. Here the CDR3 DNA reads TGTGCCAGCGGCTCGACAGGGCGTCAAGAGACCCAGTACTTC.

The chain combines TRBV10-3 with TRBJ2-3, with 7 positions matching TRBD2. The CDR3 has 14 residues. Germline V gene sequence: CDR1 ENHRY, CDR2 SYGVKD. With V trimmed by 2 bases and J by 4 bases, 3 bases remained unmatched. The CDR3 is CAISERRESDTQYF. The CDR3 DNA reads as TGTGCCATCAGTGAGAGGCGGGAGTCAGATACGCAGTATTTT.

This clone has more than one count but fewer than ten. The chain uses TRBV11-2 and TRBJ2-7, with TRBD1 matching 8 bases. The V gene end was trimmed by 2 bases and the J gene end by 6 bases; junction bases not matched to a gene: 9. There are 15 residues in the CDR3. The germline gives CDR1 SGHAT, CDR2 FQNNGV. The DNA of the CDR3 is TGTGCCAGCAGCTTATCCTGGACAGGGATATTCGAGCAGTACTTC. The encoded protein is CASSLSWTGIFEQYF.

This clone was observed a few times. V gene TRBV5-1 combines with J gene TRBJ2-7, with a tentative D call TRBD2 (5 bases). V shed 7 bases and J shed 0 bases, with 14 bases lying between them. The CDR3 runs 14 residues. Germline CDR1 reads SGHRS; CDR2 reads YFSETQ. CDR3 sequence (DNA): TGCGCCAGCCGAGAGAGAGGGAACTCCTACGAGCAGTACTTC. Translated, it gives CASRERGNSYEQYF.

This rearrangement joins TRBV30 to TRBJ1-2, with 8 nucleotides matching TRBD1. The V gene's germline CDR1 is GTSNPN and CDR2 SVGIG (reference sequence). J gave up 6 bases and V 4 bases, and 7 bases lay outside the gene matches. The length of the CDR3 is 13 residues. CDR3 residues: CAWKSGGQDGYTF. The DNA of the CDR3 is TGTGCCTGGAAGTCCGGGGGACAGGATGGCTACACCTTC.

The chain couples TRBV7-2 to TRBJ1-2, with 8 nucleotides matching TRBD1. Per germline, CDR1 SGHTA and CDR2 FQGNSA. This CDR3 contains 14 residues. Trimming removed 1 base from V and 5 bases from J; junction bases left unmatched: 3. CDR3 DNA: TGTGCCAGCAGCTTAGACAGGGGGAGGTATGGCTACACCTTC. It translates to CASSLDRGRYGYTF.

This clone was counted a few times. The chain has TRBV10-3 and TRBJ2-1, with 8 bases lining up with TRBD1. Losses at the gene ends were 7 bases for V and 7 bases for J; bases not matched to a gene: 3. Germline-derived CDR1 and CDR2 are ENHRY and SYGVKD. The CDR3 runs 12 residues. Written as DNA, the CDR3 is TGTGCCATCATGGGACAGGCTAATGAGCAGTTCTTC. It is translated as CAIMGQANEQFF.

This clone came up a few times. The chain employs TRBV5-4 and TRBJ2-1; 8 positions match TRBD2. The germline CDR1 and CDR2 sequences are SGHNT and YYREEE (reference sequence). V shed 1 base and J 9 bases; nucleotides not matched to a gene: 6. The length of the CDR3 is 14 residues. CDR3 in amino acids: CASSLQGGGIEQFF. The CDR3 bases are TGTGCCAGCAGCTTGCAGGGCGGGGGGATTGAGCAGTTCTTC.

V usage is TRBV5-1 and J usage is TRBJ2-3, with D possibly being TRBD1 (6 bases). The CDR3 length is 13 residues. V was cut by 4 bases and J by 4 bases, with 10 bases left in between. CDR1 and CDR2 from the germline V gene are SGHRS and YFSETQ. CDR3: CASSTPGADTQYF. As DNA, the CDR3 is TGCGCCAGCAGCACCCCAGGGGCAGATACGCAGTATTTT.

This chain connects TRBV28 to TRBJ1-2; D is undetermined. The V end lost 1 base, the J end lost 4 bases, and 13 bases lay between the germline ends. The germline V gene encodes CDR1 MDHEN and CDR2 SYDVKM. The CDR3 spans 15 residues. The CDR3 DNA reads as TGTGCCAGCAGTTTATTGGCCACTTCGGGCTATGGCTACACCTTC. It specifies CASSLLATSGYGYTF.

In its sample, this clone was seen a few times. V gene TRBV9 combines with J gene TRBJ1-2; TRBD1 might be the D (6 bases). The length of the CDR3 is 12 residues. Looked up from germline, CDR1 is SGDLS and CDR2 is YYNGEE. The V end lost 3 bases, the J end lost 7 bases, and 10 bases lay between the germline ends. In DNA form, the CDR3 reads TGTGCCAGCAGCGACGGACAGTTTGGCTACACCTTC. Amino acid sequence: CASSDGQFGYTF.

The CDR3 coding sequence is TGCAGCGTGGGGGTGGGGGGTTGGACTGAAGCTTTCTTT. This encodes CSVGVGGWTEAFF. The gene calls are TRBV29-1 and TRBJ1-1, with D possibly matching TRBD1 (5 bases). This CDR3 is 13 amino acids long. Trimming cost V 6 bases and J 5 bases, with 16 bases left between them. Germline loops: CDR1 SQVTM, CDR2 ANQGSEA.

The rearrangement links TRBV29-1 to TRBJ1-4; 7 positions match TRBD1. Looked up from germline, CDR1 is SQVTM and CDR2 is ANQGSEA. With V trimmed by 4 bases and J by 4 bases, 9 bases remained unmatched. The CDR3 extends over 15 amino acids. As DNA, the CDR3 is TGCAGCGTTGGAGGAGGGGGCAAAGTTAATGAAAAACTGTTTTTT. It specifies CSVGGGGKVNEKLFF.

The chain recombines TRBV18 with TRBJ1-3, with D perhaps matching TRBD1 (5 bases). This CDR3 has 15 amino acids. Germline V gene sequence: CDR1 KGHSH, CDR2 LQKENI. V was clipped by 3 bases and J by 1 base, with 10 bases between them. The CDR3 loop is CASSPAAGSGNTIYF. CDR3 coding DNA: TGTGCCAGCTCACCCGCGGCAGGGTCTGGAAACACCATATATTTT. Drawing the rest from reference TRBV18 and TRBJ1-3, the complete variable domain is NAGVMQNPRHLVRRRGQEARLRCSPMKGHSHVYWYRQLPEEGLKFMVYLQKENIIDESGMPKERFSAEFPKEGPSILRIQQVVRGDSAAYFCASSPAAGSGNTIYFGEGSWLTVV.

The rearrangement uses TRBV5-4 and TRBJ2-6; TRBD2 matches at 10 bases. CDR3 length: 17 residues. The germline gives CDR1 SGHNT, CDR2 YYREEE (reference sequence). V gave up 4 bases and J gave up 0 bases; unmatched junction bases: 4. CDR3 bases: TGTGCCAGCAGCATAGCGGGAGGTCTCTCTGGGGCCAACGTCCTGACTTTC. It encodes CASSIAGGLSGANVLTF.